These T cell receptor beta chains were read from a single sample in a study of cytomegalovirus exposure and HLA in healthy donors. TCRdb's table, derived via immunoSEQ multiplex PCR, lists solely in-frame clones and lacks some. In the table there are 150,000 to 160,000 clones, about 86% of which are singletons. The sample was PBMCs. These receptors came from a human donor in good health. Both conserved end residues are part of each CDR3. Fields, in order: clone size, J gene, D gene, CDR3 length, V gene, CDR3 DNA, CDR3 protein. The D gene is left open where the match is weak. The listing skips clone size in some rows; elsewhere it reads once, few, many or a size class.

size: .; J: TRBJ2-3; D: .; length: 11; V: TRBV6-1; DNA: TGTGCCAGCACACTCTCAGATACGCAGTATTTT; CDR3: CASTLSDTQYF
size: once; J: TRBJ2-7; D: TRBD1; length: 14; V: TRBV27; DNA: TGTGCCAGCAGTACCGGGACAGGGTCCTACGAGCAGTACTTC; CDR3: CASSTGTGSYEQYF
size: few; J: TRBJ2-7; D: TRBD2; length: 15; V: TRBV6-5; DNA: TGTGCCAGCAGTTACTCCCTAGCGGGAGATCACGAGCAGTACTTC; CDR3: CASSYSLAGDHEQYF
size: few; J: TRBJ1-1; D: .; length: 15; V: TRBV5-6; DNA: TGTGCCAGCAGCTTAATCGAGGGGGTTAACACTGAAGCTTTCTTT; CDR3: CASSLIEGVNTEAFF
size: .; J: TRBJ2-7; D: TRBD1; length: 12; V: TRBV6-1; DNA: TGTGCCCTCAGGGGGTATCCTAGGGAGCAGTACTTC; CDR3: CALRGYPREQYF
size: .; J: TRBJ2-5; D: TRBD2; length: 16; V: TRBV7-9; DNA: TGTGCCAGCAGCGTTAGCGGGGGCAGGGGCGGAGAGACCCAGTACTTC; CDR3: CASSVSGGRGGETQYF
size: once; J: TRBJ2-2; D: .; length: 16; V: TRBV4-1; DNA: TGCGCCAGCAGCCAAGCAGGGGCCAGGAACACCGGGGAGCTGTTTTTT; CDR3: CASSQAGARNTGELFF
size: .; J: TRBJ2-4; D: .; length: 19; V: TRBV19; DNA: TGTGCCAGTAGTATTGTTGCGCGGGGGCGTGGGGGAATCAAAAACATTCAGTACTTC; CDR3: CASSIVARGRGGIKNIQYF
size: once; J: TRBJ2-7; D: .; length: 15; V: TRBV4-1; DNA: TGCGCCAGCAGCCAAGGCCTAAAGGGCCGAGGGGAGCAGTACTTC; CDR3: CASSQGLKGRGEQYF
size: .; J: TRBJ2-3; D: TRBD1; length: 15; V: TRBV10-3; DNA: TGTGCCATCGGTCGGGACAGGGGGTCCACAGATACGCAGTATTTT; CDR3: CAIGRDRGSTDTQYF
size: .; J: TRBJ1-1; D: TRBD1; length: 20; V: TRBV27; DNA: TGTGCCAGCAGATCCACGGGACAGGGGGCGGGCATAGTTAGAGACACTGAAGCTTTCTTT; CDR3: CASRSTGQGAGIVRDTEAFF
size: .; J: TRBJ2-5; D: .; length: 13; V: TRBV5-6; DNA: TGTGCCAGCAGCTTCCAGAGGGGGGAGACCCAGTACTTC; CDR3: CASSFQRGETQYF
size: .; J: TRBJ2-1; D: TRBD2; length: 14; V: TRBV10-3; DNA: TGTGCCATCAGTAGACTAGCGGGATCCAATGAGCAGTTCTTC; CDR3: CAISRLAGSNEQFF
size: .; J: TRBJ2-7; D: TRBD2; length: 17; V: TRBV19; DNA: TGTGCCAGTAGTATATCAAGGACTAGCCAATTGCAAGGCGAGCAGTACTTC; CDR3: CASSISRTSQLQGEQYF
size: few; J: TRBJ2-7; D: .; length: 14; V: TRBV10-1; DNA: TGCGCCAGCAGTGAAGGGACGGCAGGGGGAGGGCAGTACTTC; CDR3: CASSEGTAGGGQYF
size: few; J: TRBJ1-1; D: TRBD1; length: 13; V: TRBV7-6; DNA: TGTGCCAGCAGCTTAGGACAGGGGGCTGAAGCTTTCTTT; CDR3: CASSLGQGAEAFF
size: .; J: TRBJ1-1; D: .; length: 14; V: TRBV6-5; DNA: TGTGCCAGCAGCCGAACACGACAGCACACTGAAGCTTTCTTT; CDR3: CASSRTRQHTEAFF
size: .; J: TRBJ2-1; D: TRBD2; length: 16; V: TRBV7-7; DNA: TGTGCTAGCAGCCCTTCCCCCGGACTAGCACGGAATGAGCAGTTCTTC; CDR3: CASSPSPGLARNEQFF
size: .; J: TRBJ2-5; D: .; length: 15; V: TRBV6-1; DNA: TGTGCCAGCAGTGAAGGTACCTCTATTATCGAGACCCAGTACTTC; CDR3: CASSEGTSIIETQYF
size: .; J: TRBJ1-5; D: TRBD1; length: 15; V: TRBV27; DNA: TGTGCCAGCAGTCCACAGGGGTGGAGCAATCAGCCCCAGCATTTT; CDR3: CASSPQGWSNQPQHF
size: .; J: TRBJ2-2; D: .; length: 13; V: TRBV5-1; DNA: TGCGCCAGCAGCTATCTAGGAACCGGGGAGCTGTTTTTT; CDR3: CASSYLGTGELFF
size: .; J: TRBJ2-6; D: .; length: 15; V: TRBV2; DNA: TGTGCCAGCAGCGCGCGAAGCTCTGGGGCCAACGTCCTGACTTTC; CDR3: CASSARSSGANVLTF
size: .; J: TRBJ2-7; D: .; length: 13; V: TRBV29-1; DNA: TGCAGCGTTCGCGGGACAGAGCGCCACGAGCAGTACTTC; CDR3: CSVRGTERHEQYF
size: .; J: TRBJ2-7; D: .; length: 17; V: TRBV4-1; DNA: TGCGCCAGCAGCCAAGCGGCTACGCGGGGGCCTACCTACGAGCAGTACTTC; CDR3: CASSQAATRGPTYEQYF
size: .; J: TRBJ1-4; D: .; length: 14; V: TRBV6-6; DNA: TGTGCCAGCAGTTACTTTCCACAGAATGAAAAACTGTTTTTT; CDR3: CASSYFPQNEKLFF
size: .; J: TRBJ2-3; D: TRBD2; length: 17; V: TRBV4-1; DNA: TGCGCCAGCAGCCAAGAACGGTGGAACCGGGGGGAAGATACGCAGTATTTT; CDR3: CASSQERWNRGEDTQYF
size: .; J: TRBJ2-1; D: TRBD2; length: 13; V: TRBV18; DNA: TGTGCCAGCTCACGGGTAGCGGGTGATGAGCAGTTCTTC; CDR3: CASSRVAGDEQFF
size: .; J: TRBJ2-6; D: .; length: 17; V: TRBV6-1; DNA: TGTGCCAGCAGTGTCCGGGACTCCAAAATCGGGGCCAACGTCCTGACTTTC; CDR3: CASSVRDSKIGANVLTF
size: .; J: TRBJ1-2; D: .; length: 13; V: TRBV9; DNA: TGTGCCAGCAGCCCCGGCGGGGCTCGAGGCTACACCTTC; CDR3: CASSPGGARGYTF
size: .; J: TRBJ2-7; D: .; length: 13; V: TRBV15; DNA: TGTGCCACCAGCAGAGGTCAGAACTACGAGCAGTACTTC; CDR3: CATSRGQNYEQYF
size: once; J: TRBJ1-1; D: TRBD1; length: 15; V: TRBV6-5; DNA: TGTGCCAGCAGTTCTGGACAGGTGGTGAACACTGAAGCTTTCTTT; CDR3: CASSSGQVVNTEAFF
size: .; J: TRBJ1-2; D: TRBD1; length: 15; V: TRBV19; DNA: TGTGCCAGTAGGACCCGGACAGGGGCTAACTATGGCTACACCTTC; CDR3: CASRTRTGANYGYTF
size: few; J: TRBJ2-7; D: .; length: 11; V: TRBV28; DNA: TGTGCCAGCAGTTTTACCTACGAGCAGTACTTC; CDR3: CASSFTYEQYF
size: .; J: TRBJ2-4; D: TRBD1; length: 12; V: TRBV29-1; DNA: TGCAGCGTGACAGGGAGAGGGAACATTCAGTACTTC; CDR3: CSVTGRGNIQYF
size: .; J: TRBJ1-1; D: .; length: 13; V: TRBV25-1; DNA: TGTGCCAGCAGTGAACAGGGGAACACTGAAGCTTTCTTT; CDR3: CASSEQGNTEAFF
size: .; J: TRBJ1-1; D: .; length: 15; V: TRBV4-1; DNA: TGCGCCAGCAGCCAAGGTGCGGTACTAGGCACTGAAGCTTTCTTT; CDR3: CASSQGAVLGTEAFF
size: once; J: TRBJ2-7; D: .; length: 17; V: TRBV7-6; DNA: TGTGCCAGCAGCTTAGCCCCCAGGGGCTCCGTCTCCTACGAGCAGTACTTC; CDR3: CASSLAPRGSVSYEQYF
size: .; J: TRBJ2-7; D: .; length: 15; V: TRBV29-1; DNA: TGCAGCGTTGAAGATCCAGCGGAGAGCTCCTACGAGCAGTACTTC; CDR3: CSVEDPAESSYEQYF
size: .; J: TRBJ1-5; D: .; length: 14; V: TRBV28; DNA: TGTGCCAGCAACCACAGGATTAGGGGTCAGCCCCAGCATTTT; CDR3: CASNHRIRGQPQHF
size: .; J: TRBJ2-1; D: TRBD2; length: 16; V: TRBV6-5; DNA: TGTGCCAGCAGTTACGCAACTAGCGGGGAATACAATGAGCAGTTCTTC; CDR3: CASSYATSGEYNEQFF
size: .; J: TRBJ1-1; D: .; length: 15; V: TRBV12-5; DNA: TGTGCTAGTGGTTTGGTAGCAGGGAAGTTAACTGAAGCTTTCTTT; CDR3: CASGLVAGKLTEAFF
size: few; J: TRBJ2-5; D: TRBD1; length: 15; V: TRBV10-3; DNA: TGTGCCATCAGTGAGCCGACAGGGGGCAAGGAGACCCAGTACTTC; CDR3: CAISEPTGGKETQYF
size: .; J: TRBJ2-5; D: .; length: 15; V: TRBV5-1; DNA: TGCGCCAGCAGCTTGACGGGGAAAATACAAGAGACCCAGTACTTC; CDR3: CASSLTGKIQETQYF
size: .; J: TRBJ1-3; D: TRBD1; length: 16; V: TRBV4-1; DNA: TGCGCCAGCAGCCATCCACCGGGACAGCGTCCAAACACCATATATTTT; CDR3: CASSHPPGQRPNTIYF
size: .; J: TRBJ2-4; D: .; length: 14; V: TRBV7-6; DNA: TGTGCCAGCAGCTTGGGAGATGGACAAAACATTCAGTACTTC; CDR3: CASSLGDGQNIQYF
size: .; J: TRBJ1-5; D: .; length: 13; V: TRBV6-1; DNA: TGTGCCAGCAGTGAACGGGGATTTCAGCCCCAGCATTTT; CDR3: CASSERGFQPQHF
size: .; J: TRBJ1-2; D: .; length: 14; V: TRBV6-5; DNA: TGTGCCAGCAGTCCCGTCGGGTATCTACATGGCTACACCTTC; CDR3: CASSPVGYLHGYTF
size: .; J: TRBJ2-2; D: .; length: 14; V: TRBV6-1; DNA: TGTGCCTCCTTGGACAGAGCGAACACCGGGGAGCTGTTTTTT; CDR3: CASLDRANTGELFF
size: .; J: TRBJ2-3; D: TRBD2; length: 16; V: TRBV5-4; DNA: TGTGCCAGCATCGATACGGGACTAGCGGGAGTAGATACGCAGTATTTT; CDR3: CASIDTGLAGVDTQYF